The 23 T cell receptor beta chains below come from one sample, sequenced in a study of CD8+ T cells in alopecia areata. RNA, once extracted, was reverse transcribed into cDNA for use as the sequencing template. Produced via immunoSEQ multiplex PCR; TCRdb's table is partial and in-frame only. Found here are roughly 100,000 clones, over 75% of them singletons; the top ten hold over 8.5%. Treatment given: oral pan-JAK inhibitor, 5-10 mg twice daily. Sequencing was performed on CD8+ T cells sorted from blood, taken between weeks 30 and 35, from a patient treated with tofacitinib. The receptors come from a human donor with alopecia areata.

The rearrangement links TRBV4-1 to TRBJ1-4, with D hard to call. In germline, CDR1 is MGHRA, CDR2 YSYEKL. The V and J ends lost 0 bases and 5 bases respectively, with 7 bases between them. The CDR3 is 14 residues long. CDR3 DNA sequence: TGCGCCAGCAGCCAAGATCTCCCGAATGAAAAACTGTTTTTT. This codes for CASSQDLPNEKLFF.

The CDR3 spells CASSPSGRTISYEQYF. The CDR3 DNA reads as TGTGCCAGCAGTCCCAGCGGGAGGACAATTTCCTACGAGCAGTACTTC. The rearrangement uses TRBV9 and TRBJ2-7; 9 bases match TRBD2. V shed 5 bases and J 1 base; nucleotides not matched to a gene: 10. Germline V gene data show CDR1 as SGDLS and CDR2 as YYNGEE. CDR3 size: 16 residues. Together with reference TRBV9 and TRBJ2-7, the CDR3 gives the full variable domain: DSGVTQTPKHLITATGQRVTLRCSPRSGDLSVYWYQQSLDQGLQFLIQYYNGEERAKGNILERFSAQQFPDLHSELNLSSLELGDSALYFCASSPSGRTISYEQYFGPGTRLTVT.

This sequence joins TRBV9 and TRBJ2-7; the match to TRBD2 covers 7 bases. J gave up 6 bases and V 4 bases, and 13 bases lay outside the gene matches. This CDR3 has 15 amino acids. Germline V gene sequence: CDR1 SGDLS, CDR2 YYNGEE. The CDR3 nucleotides are TGTGCCAGCAGCTACACCGCAGGGAGGGGACGCGAGCAGTACTTC. It translates to CASSYTAGRGREQYF.

This clone appeared a single time. The V call is TRBV7-6, the J call TRBJ2-1, with D perhaps given as TRBD1 or TRBD2 (6 bases each). Germline CDR1 is SGHVS and CDR2 is FNYEAQ. This CDR3 is 17 amino acids long. V shed 1 base and J shed 0 bases, with 13 bases lying between them. For the CDR3, the DNA is TGTGCCAGCAGCTTAGTGGGGGGCTGGAGCTCCTACAATGAGCAGTTCTTC. The encoded protein is CASSLVGGWSSYNEQFF.

This clone was observed a few times. The V gene is TRBV5-4, the J gene TRBJ2-3, with no clear D. The CDR3 contains 13 residues. Germline V CDR1 and CDR2: SGHNT, YYREEE (reference sequence). Trimming shortened V by 5 bases and J by 2 bases, and 9 bases separated the two germline ends. The DNA for the CDR3 is TGTGCCAGCAGTTTCACCCTCACAGATACGCAGTATTTT. As protein: CASSFTLTDTQYF.

This chain joins TRBV7-8 and TRBJ1-1; D call uncertain. With 5 bases removed from V and 6 bases from J, the gap between germline ends came to 10 bases. CDR1 is SGHVS, CDR2 FQNEAQ, per germline. The CDR3 spans 12 residues. In nucleotides, the CDR3 is TGTGCCAGCAGCCCCGGCTCCGCTGAAGCTTTCTTT. It specifies CASSPGSAEAFF.

The gene calls are TRBV27 and TRBJ2-1, with TRBD2 matching over 10 bases. Germline V lookup: CDR1 MNHEY, CDR2 SMNVEV (reference sequence). Trimming cost V 5 bases and J 7 bases; bases outside gene matches: 11. This CDR3 is built from 16 residues. Here the CDR3 DNA reads TGTGCCAGCAGTCCCGGTGTTAGCGGGGGGCCGAATGAGCAGTTCTTC. The encoded protein is CASSPGVSGGPNEQFF.

The chain couples TRBV27 to TRBJ2-3; perhaps TRBD2 as D (6 bases). The CDR3 is made up of 16 amino acids. Germline assignment: CDR1 MNHEY and CDR2 SMNVEV (reference sequence). Trimming took 7 bases from V and 2 from J, leaving 19 bases between them. The CDR3 region is CASTPRRGLYTDTQYF. CDR3 bases: TGTGCCAGCACACCCCGGCGGGGACTCTACACAGATACGCAGTATTTT.

The genes are TRBV10-3 and TRBJ2-2, with 9 bases aligning to TRBD1. The CDR3 has 15 residues. In germline, CDR1 is ENHRY, CDR2 SYGVKD. Trimming removed 6 bases from V and 3 bases from J; junction bases left unmatched: 5. The CDR3 region is CAISAGQGHTGELFF. CDR3 sequence (DNA): TGTGCCATCAGCGCGGGACAGGGTCACACCGGGGAGCTGTTTTTT.

The chain uses TRBV4-1 and TRBJ2-2, with D possibly matching TRBD2 (6 bases). This CDR3 comprises 15 residues. The germline V gene encodes CDR1 MGHRA and CDR2 YSYEKL. Trimming took off 1 base at V and 4 bases at J, with 10 bases between the two ends. The CDR3 region is CASSQGTTGTGELFF. Written as DNA, the CDR3 is TGCGCCAGCAGCCAAGGGACTACGGGCACCGGGGAGCTGTTTTTT.

The chain joins TRBV7-8 to TRBJ2-7; 11 nucleotides align to TRBD2. In germline, CDR1 is SGHVS, CDR2 FQNEAQ. This CDR3 is built from 16 residues. The trim removed 5 bases at V and 2 bases at J, leaving 8 bases unmatched. The CDR3 region is CASSILLAGETYEQYF. Here the CDR3 DNA reads TGTGCCAGCAGCATCCTACTAGCGGGAGAGACCTACGAGCAGTACTTC.

The rearrangement joins TRBV7-8 to TRBJ2-5, with 7 bases identical to TRBD2. The CDR3 is 18 amino acids. Looked up from germline, CDR1 is SGHVS and CDR2 is FQNEAQ. V gave up 5 bases and J gave up 5 bases; unmatched junction bases: 20. The CDR3 here is CASSTPYKKREGSETQYF. In DNA form, the CDR3 reads TGTGCCAGCAGCACACCCTACAAAAAGCGGGAAGGCAGCGAGACCCAGTACTTC.

This chain joins TRBV5-6 and TRBJ2-7; 7 nucleotides align to TRBD1. This CDR3 contains 14 residues. The germline V gene encodes CDR1 SGHDT and CDR2 YYEEEE. Trimming at V came to 6 bases and at J to 2 bases, leaving 8 bases not matched to a gene. This chain's CDR3 is CASNLRDSPYEQYF. In nucleotides, the CDR3 is TGTGCCAGCAACCTCCGGGACAGCCCCTACGAGCAGTACTTC.

The chain carries TRBV30 and TRBJ2-7, with no clear D. The CDR3 covers 12 residues. The germline V gene has CDR1 GTSNPN and CDR2 SVGIG (reference sequence). The germline V and J ends were trimmed by 1 base and 6 bases, with 10 bases remaining between them. CDR3 protein: CAWSEADGEQYF. In nucleotides, the CDR3 is TGTGCCTGGAGTGAGGCGGATGGCGAGCAGTACTTC.

This rearrangement joins TRBV28 to TRBJ1-5, with 8 nucleotides matching TRBD1. The CDR3 sequence is 16 residues long. Looked up from germline, CDR1 is MDHEN and CDR2 is SYDVKM. V lost 1 base, J lost 4 bases, and 6 bases stayed unmatched. The CDR3 reads CASSLLAGGANQPQHF. CDR3 DNA sequence: TGTGCCAGCAGTTTATTGGCAGGGGGCGCGAATCAGCCCCAGCATTTT.

V gene TRBV2 combines with J gene TRBJ2-1; 10 bases match TRBD2. The ends lost 6 bases at V and 5 bases at J; junction bases unmatched: 7. There are 15 residues in the CDR3. CDR1 and CDR2 (germline): SNHLY, FYNNEI. In DNA, the CDR3 is TGTGCCAGCAGACCCGGGACTAGCGTAAACAATGAGCAGTTCTTC. Residues: CASRPGTSVNNEQFF.

This rearrangement joins TRBV7-8 to TRBJ2-1; 10 bases fit TRBD2. V trimming: 8 bases; J trimming: 10 bases; junction bases outside the gene matches: 11. CDR3 size: 14 residues. Germline CDR1 is SGHVS and CDR2 is FQNEAQ. The CDR3 loop reads CASAGLAGEDEQFF. CDR3 DNA sequence: TGTGCCAGCGCTGGTCTAGCGGGAGAAGACGAGCAGTTCTTC.

This chain joins TRBV19 and TRBJ2-3, with 10 bases matching TRBD2. Losses at the gene ends were 4 bases for V and 10 bases for J; bases not matched to a gene: 20. CDR3 size: 18 residues. CDR1 is LNHDA, CDR2 SQIVND, per germline (reference sequence). CDR3: CASSTQAGGPNNKEAQYF. The CDR3 DNA sequence: TGTGCCAGTAGTACTCAAGCGGGGGGGCCTAATAACAAAGAGGCGCAGTATTTT. The complete variable domain, with remaining parts taken from reference TRBV19 and TRBJ2-3, reads DGGITQSPKYLFRKEGQNVTLSCEQNLNHDAMYWYRQDPGQGLRLIYYSQIVNDFQKGDIAEGYSVSREKKESFPLTVTSAQKNPTAFYLCASSTQAGGPNNKEAQYFGPGTRLTVL.

The chain couples TRBV29-1 to TRBJ2-1, with D uncertain. The germline V gene encodes CDR1 SQVTM and CDR2 ANQGSEA. The CDR3 consists of 13 residues. Trimming left V 5 bases short and J 0 bases short, with 8 bases between. The CDR3 spells CSVFLPSYNEQFF. The CDR3 nucleotides read TGCAGCGTTTTCTTGCCCTCCTACAATGAGCAGTTCTTC.

J is TRBJ1-5 and V is TRBV4-1, with TRBD1 matching 9 bases. Germline V gene data show CDR1 as MGHRA and CDR2 as YSYEKL. Losses at the gene ends were 4 bases for V and 0 bases for J; bases not matched to a gene: 4. CDR3 length: 16 residues. The CDR3 protein is CASSPWTGDSNQPQHF. In DNA form, the CDR3 reads TGCGCCAGCAGCCCTTGGACAGGGGATAGCAATCAGCCCCAGCATTTT.

CDR3 DNA: TGCGCCAGCAGCTTGGAAGGAGGCGGGGAGCTGTTTTTT. It encodes CASSLEGGGELFF. The chain carries TRBV5-1 and TRBJ2-2, with D possibly TRBD2 on 5 matching bases. Trimming left V 0 bases short and J 7 bases short, with 7 bases between. The CDR3 spans 13 residues. From germline, CDR1 is SGHRS and CDR2 YFSETQ. Using reference TRBV5-1 and TRBJ2-2 for the parts outside the CDR3, the full variable domain is KAGVTQTPRYLIKTRGQQVTLSCSPISGHRSVSWYQQTPGQGLQFLFEYFSETQRNKGNFPGRFSGRQFSNSRSEMNVSTLELGDSALYLCASSLEGGGELFFGEGSRLTVL.

The chain uses TRBV4-1 and TRBJ2-1; maybe TRBD2 (5 bases). The CDR3 has 17 amino acids. V was trimmed by 4 bases and J by 5 bases, leaving 21 bases between them. Looked up from germline, CDR1 is MGHRA and CDR2 is YSYEKL. The DNA for the CDR3 is TGCGCCAGCAGCCTCTTCAAGACTAACCCTAAGGACAATGAGCAGTTCTTC. Protein product: CASSLFKTNPKDNEQFF.

This clone has a single count. The rearrangement joins TRBV7-9 to TRBJ1-2; possibly TRBD1 for D (5 bases). Trimming left V 2 bases short and J 6 bases short, with 7 bases between. The germline gives CDR1 SEHNR, CDR2 FQNEAQ (reference sequence). The CDR3 has 12 amino acids. The CDR3 loop is CASSLSGDGYTF. In DNA, the CDR3 is TGTGCCAGCAGCTTATCGGGGGATGGCTACACCTTC.